Below are 10 T cell receptor beta chains sequenced from a single sample in a study of T cell responses to AZD1222 COVID-19 vaccine. Assay: immunoSEQ multiplex PCR; the TCRdb copy retains only in-frame clones and omits some. The sample has under 150,000 clones, about 93% seen once; the top ten hold 4% to 6%. The material sequenced was peripheral blood, taken on day 0 of AZD1222 vaccination. Every receptor here comes from an adult in good health.

This clone was picked up one time. The chain employs TRBV5-1 and TRBJ2-1; TRBD2 matches 10 bases. The CDR3 length is 15 residues. Germline assignment: CDR1 SGHRS and CDR2 YFSETQ. The junction had 6 bases not matched to a gene; V was cut back by 3 bases and J by 6 bases. As DNA, the CDR3 is TGCGCCAGCAGCTCGACTAGCGGGTCGGGCAATGAGCAGTTCTTC. Protein sequence: CASSSTSGSGNEQFF.

The chain is built from TRBV20-1 and TRBJ1-4; 9 nucleotides align to TRBD1. Trimming removed 3 bases from V and 8 bases from J; junction bases left unmatched: 7. The CDR3 has 14 residues. From germline, CDR1 is DFQATT and CDR2 SNEGSKA (reference sequence). The CDR3 DNA sequence: TGCAGTGCTAGTGCACAGGGGGCACGGGAAAAACTGTTTTTT. This sequence encodes CSASAQGAREKLFF.

V is TRBV28 and J is TRBJ2-7; 8 nucleotides line up with TRBD1. V trimming: 2 bases; J trimming: 1 base; junction bases outside the gene matches: 7. Germline loops: CDR1 MDHEN, CDR2 SYDVKM. The CDR3 is made up of 16 amino acids. The CDR3 DNA follows: TGTGCCAGCAGTTTAGAGACAGGGGCACCTTCCTACGAGCAGTACTTC. Its translation: CASSLETGAPSYEQYF.

The genes are TRBV9 and TRBJ2-5; 8 bases align to TRBD2. Germline trimming cut 1 base from V and 2 bases from J; bases unmatched to any gene: 1. CDR1 SGDLS and CDR2 YYNGEE come from the germline V gene. The CDR3 has 14 residues. The CDR3 is CASSVSGGQETQYF. The CDR3 nucleotides are TGTGCCAGCAGCGTATCGGGGGGGCAAGAGACCCAGTACTTC.

This chain links TRBV7-2 with TRBJ1-6, with 8 bases matching TRBD1. Germline CDR1 and CDR2: SGHTA and FQGNSA. The CDR3 has 14 amino acids. V lost 3 bases and J lost 6; bases outside the gene matches: 1. The CDR3 is CASSFTGGNSPLHF. The DNA of the CDR3 is TGTGCCAGCAGCTTCACAGGGGGTAATTCACCCCTCCACTTT.

The rearrangement joins TRBV19 to TRBJ1-2; the D gene is possibly TRBD1 (5 bases). There are 12 residues in the CDR3. Trimming stripped 7 bases from V and 8 bases from J, with 14 bases between. The germline gives CDR1 LNHDA, CDR2 SQIVND (reference sequence). CDR3 sequence: CASKVQGLGYTF. CDR3 DNA sequence: TGTGCCAGTAAGGTCCAGGGCTTGGGCTACACCTTC.

V is TRBV5-1 and J is TRBJ1-3, with TRBD1 as a possible D gene (6 bases). Trimming took off 0 bases at V and 2 bases at J, with 12 bases between the two ends. From germline, CDR1 is SGHRS and CDR2 YFSETQ. The CDR3 loop spans 16 amino acids. This CDR3 reads CASSLVAGEAGNTIYF. Written as DNA, the CDR3 is TGCGCCAGCAGCTTGGTGGCAGGGGAGGCTGGAAACACCATATATTTT. Drawing the rest from reference TRBV5-1 and TRBJ1-3, the complete variable domain is KAGVTQTPRYLIKTRGQQVTLSCSPISGHRSVSWYQQTPGQGLQFLFEYFSETQRNKGNFPGRFSGRQFSNSRSEMNVSTLELGDSALYLCASSLVAGEAGNTIYFGEGSWLTVV.

This chain uses TRBV14 with TRBJ2-5; a weak D match, TRBD2 (6 bases). Germline-derived CDR1 and CDR2 are SGHDN and FVKESK. The V and J ends lost 4 bases and 5 bases respectively, with 11 bases between them. The CDR3 totals 13 residues. The CDR3 region is CASSLRGAETQYF. The CDR3 bases are TGTGCCAGCAGCCTCCGCGGGGCGGAGACCCAGTACTTC. Variable domain in full (rest from reference TRBV14 and TRBJ2-5): EAGVTQFPSHSVIEKGQTVTLRCDPISGHDNLYWYRRVMGKEIKFLLHFVKESKQDESGMPNNRFLAERTGGTYSTLKVQPAELEDSGVYFCASSLRGAETQYFGPGTRLLVL.

The rearrangement links TRBV18 to TRBJ2-2; 9 nucleotides line up with TRBD1. The length of the CDR3 is 15 residues. Trimming removed 5 bases from V and 3 bases from J; junction bases left unmatched: 4. Germline values: CDR1 KGHSH, CDR2 LQKENI. The CDR3 coding sequence is TGTGCCAGCTCAATCAGACAGGGGGACACCGGGGAGCTGTTTTTT. This translates into CASSIRQGDTGELFF. Drawing the rest from reference TRBV18 and TRBJ2-2, the complete variable domain is NAGVMQNPRHLVRRRGQEARLRCSPMKGHSHVYWYRQLPEEGLKFMVYLQKENIIDESGMPKERFSAEFPKEGPSILRIQQVVRGDSAAYFCASSIRQGDTGELFFGEGSRLTVL.

This clone was picked up one time. The rearrangement joins TRBV5-1 to TRBJ2-5, with 9 bases aligning to TRBD2. From germline, CDR1 is SGHRS and CDR2 YFSETQ. The J segment lost 1 base and the V segment lost 4 bases, leaving 8 bases of the junction unmatched. There are 16 residues in the CDR3. The CDR3 DNA follows: TGCGCCAGCAGCCATTTTAGCGGGAGTGTCCAAGAGACCCAGTACTTC. Its protein is CASSHFSGSVQETQYF.